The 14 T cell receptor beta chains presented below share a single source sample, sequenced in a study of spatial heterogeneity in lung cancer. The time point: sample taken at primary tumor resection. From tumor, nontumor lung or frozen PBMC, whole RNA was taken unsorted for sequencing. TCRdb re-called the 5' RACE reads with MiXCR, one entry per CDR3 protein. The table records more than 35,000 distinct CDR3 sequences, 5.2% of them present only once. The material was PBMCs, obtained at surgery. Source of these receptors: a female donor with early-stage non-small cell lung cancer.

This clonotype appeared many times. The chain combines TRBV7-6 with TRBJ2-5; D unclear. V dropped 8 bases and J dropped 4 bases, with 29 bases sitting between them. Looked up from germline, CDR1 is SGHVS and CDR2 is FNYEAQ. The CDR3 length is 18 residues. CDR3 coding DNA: TGTGCCAGCCTAAAAATCCAGCCCCGGCCGGCAGGCGCAGAGACCCAGTACTTC. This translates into CASLKIQPRPAGAETQYF.

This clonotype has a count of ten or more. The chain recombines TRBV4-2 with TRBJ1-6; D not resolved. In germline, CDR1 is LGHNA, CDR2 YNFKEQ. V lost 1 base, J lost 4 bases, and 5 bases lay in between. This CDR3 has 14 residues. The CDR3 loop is CASSQGQYNSPLHF. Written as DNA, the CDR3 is TGTGCCAGCAGCCAAGGACAATATAATTCACCCCTCCACTTT.

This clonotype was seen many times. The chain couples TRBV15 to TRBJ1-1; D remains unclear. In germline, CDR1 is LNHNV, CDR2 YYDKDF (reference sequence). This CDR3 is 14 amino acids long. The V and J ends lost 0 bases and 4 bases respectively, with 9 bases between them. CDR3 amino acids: CATSRDRVGTEAFF. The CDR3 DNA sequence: TGTGCCACCAGCAGAGATCGGGTGGGCACTGAAGCTTTCTTT. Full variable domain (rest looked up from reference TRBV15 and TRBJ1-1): DAMVIQNPRYQVTQFGKPVTLSCSQTLNHNVMYWYQQKSSQAPKLLFHYYDKDFNNEADTPDNFQSRRPNTSFCFLDIRSPGLGDTAMYLCATSRDRVGTEAFFGQGTRLTVV.

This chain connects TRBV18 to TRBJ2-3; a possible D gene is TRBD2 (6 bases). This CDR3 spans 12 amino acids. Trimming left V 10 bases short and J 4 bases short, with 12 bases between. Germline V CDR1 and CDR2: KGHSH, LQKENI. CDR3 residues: CATGTDSDTQYF. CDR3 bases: TGTGCCACCGGGACTGATTCAGATACGCAGTATTTT.

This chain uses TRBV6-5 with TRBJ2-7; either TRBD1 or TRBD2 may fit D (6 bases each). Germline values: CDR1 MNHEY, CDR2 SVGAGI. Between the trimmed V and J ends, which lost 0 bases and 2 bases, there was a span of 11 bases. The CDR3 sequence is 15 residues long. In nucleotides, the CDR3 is TGTGCCAGCAGTTACTCGCGAGGGGGGACCTACGAGCAGTACTTC. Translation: CASSYSRGGTYEQYF.

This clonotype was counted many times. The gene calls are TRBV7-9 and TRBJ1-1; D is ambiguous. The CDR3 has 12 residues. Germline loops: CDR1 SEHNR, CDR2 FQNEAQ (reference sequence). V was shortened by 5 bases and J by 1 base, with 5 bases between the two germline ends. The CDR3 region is CASSPRNTEAFF. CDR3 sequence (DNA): TGTGCCAGCAGCCCGAGGAACACTGAAGCTTTCTTT.

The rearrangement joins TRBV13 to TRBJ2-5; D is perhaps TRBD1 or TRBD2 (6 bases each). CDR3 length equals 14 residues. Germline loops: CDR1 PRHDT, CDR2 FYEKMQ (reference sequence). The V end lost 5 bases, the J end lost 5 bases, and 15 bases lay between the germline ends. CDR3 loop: CASSGGLTGETQYF. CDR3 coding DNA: TGTGCCAGCAGCGGGGGGCTGACTGGGGAGACCCAGTACTTC.

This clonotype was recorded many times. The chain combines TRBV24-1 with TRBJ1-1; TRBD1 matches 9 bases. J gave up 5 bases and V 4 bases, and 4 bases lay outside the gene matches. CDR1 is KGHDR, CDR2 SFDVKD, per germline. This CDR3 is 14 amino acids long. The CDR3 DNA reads TGTGCCACCAGTGACCCAGGGACAGGGACTGAAGCTTTCTTT. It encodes CATSDPGTGTEAFF.

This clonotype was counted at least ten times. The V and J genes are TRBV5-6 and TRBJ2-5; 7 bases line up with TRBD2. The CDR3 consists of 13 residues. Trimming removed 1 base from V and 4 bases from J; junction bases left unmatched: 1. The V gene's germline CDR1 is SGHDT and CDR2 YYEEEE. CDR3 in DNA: TGTGCCAGCAGCTTGAGGACTAGAGAGACCCAGTACTTC. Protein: CASSLRTRETQYF.

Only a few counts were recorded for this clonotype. The CDR3 is CASSVQRNTEAFF. CDR3 nucleotides: TGTGCCAGCAGCGTGCAGAGGAACACTGAAGCTTTCTTT. The rearrangement links TRBV9 to TRBJ1-1, with D unclear. Trimming shortened V by 2 bases and J by 1 base, and 6 bases separated the two germline ends. This CDR3 is built from 13 residues. The germline CDR1 and CDR2 sequences are SGDLS and YYNGEE.

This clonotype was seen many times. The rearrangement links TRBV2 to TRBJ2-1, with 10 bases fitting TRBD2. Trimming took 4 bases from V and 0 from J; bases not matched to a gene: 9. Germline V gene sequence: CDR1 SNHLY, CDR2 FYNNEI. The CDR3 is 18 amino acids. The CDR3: CASSGGTSVSSSYNEQFF. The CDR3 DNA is TGTGCCAGCAGTGGGGGGACTAGCGTTAGTAGCTCCTACAATGAGCAGTTCTTC.

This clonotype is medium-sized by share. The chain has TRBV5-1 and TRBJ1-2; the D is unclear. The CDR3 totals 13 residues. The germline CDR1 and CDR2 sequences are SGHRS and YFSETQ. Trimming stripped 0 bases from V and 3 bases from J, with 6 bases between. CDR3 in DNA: TGCGCCAGCAGCTTGGTGGGCGACTATGGCTACACCTTC. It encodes CASSLVGDYGYTF.

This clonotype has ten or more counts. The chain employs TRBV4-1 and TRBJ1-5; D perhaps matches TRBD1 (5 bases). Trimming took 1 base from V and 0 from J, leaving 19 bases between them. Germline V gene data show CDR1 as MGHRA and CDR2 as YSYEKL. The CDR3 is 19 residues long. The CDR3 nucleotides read TGCGCCAGCAGCCAAGGGGGTAGTGAGACAGTCAATAGCAATCAGCCCCAGCATTTT. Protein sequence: CASSQGGSETVNSNQPQHF.

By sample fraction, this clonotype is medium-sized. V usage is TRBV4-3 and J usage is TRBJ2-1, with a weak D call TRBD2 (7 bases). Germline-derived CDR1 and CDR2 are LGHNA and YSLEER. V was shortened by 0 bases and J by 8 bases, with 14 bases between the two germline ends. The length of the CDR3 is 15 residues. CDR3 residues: CASSQELGRGDEQFF. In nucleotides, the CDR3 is TGCGCCAGCAGCCAAGAATTGGGGAGGGGGGATGAGCAGTTCTTC.